The 25 T cell receptor beta chains below were found in one sample sequenced in a study of blood T cell repertoires in COVID-19. This table comes from immunoSEQ multiplex PCR, and its TCRdb copy is limited to in-frame clones, with some not included. This repertoire shows over 300,000 clones, nearly 90% found once; its top ten account for 6% to 7.5%. Sequences were obtained from peripheral blood. These receptors originate from a man younger than 35 with active or convalescent COVID-19.

The V call is TRBV5-1, the J call TRBJ2-1; 10 positions match TRBD2. After removal of 3 bases from V and 7 bases from J, the junction contained 7 bases not matched to a gene. The CDR3 covers 15 residues. Looked up from germline, CDR1 is SGHRS and CDR2 is YFSETQ. CDR3 DNA sequence: TGCGCCAGCAGCTGGAGCGGGAGGGCCGGGAATGAGCAGTTCTTC. Translated: CASSWSGRAGNEQFF.

V and J are TRBV30 and TRBJ2-1, with a weak D call TRBD2 (6 bases). V was pared by 8 bases and J by 6 bases, with 17 bases between. Germline V gene lookup returns CDR1 GTSNPN and CDR2 SVGIG (reference sequence). This CDR3 region has 13 residues. CDR3 bases: TGTGCCCATAAGGACTATTTTACCAATGAGCAGTTCTTC. The encoded protein is CAHKDYFTNEQFF.

This clone was seen only once. The chain joins TRBV19 to TRBJ2-1, with 11 bases aligning to TRBD2. Germline V CDR1 and CDR2: LNHDA, SQIVND (reference sequence). Germline trimming cut 7 bases from V and 5 bases from J; bases unmatched to any gene: 7. This CDR3 has 15 residues. Written as DNA, the CDR3 is TGTGCCAGTACTTCCGGGACTAGCGGAAACAATGAGCAGTTCTTC. Amino acid sequence: CASTSGTSGNNEQFF.

V gene TRBV4-3 combines with J gene TRBJ1-4; the D gene is possibly TRBD1 (5 bases). CDR1 and CDR2 from the germline V gene are LGHNA and YSLEER. There are 16 residues in the CDR3. The V and J ends lost 0 bases and 6 bases respectively, with 14 bases between them. The CDR3 sequence is CASSQDWRGRDEKLFF. CDR3 nucleotides: TGCGCCAGCAGCCAAGATTGGAGGGGAAGGGATGAAAAACTGTTTTTT.

J is TRBJ2-3 and V is TRBV15; the D is unclear. Germline loops: CDR1 LNHNV, CDR2 YYDKDF (reference sequence). V was shortened by 4 bases and J by 0 bases, with 11 bases between the two germline ends. CDR3 length: 15 residues. CDR3 amino acids: CATSIDTTSTDTQYF. The CDR3 region has the DNA TGTGCCACCAGCATTGATACTACTAGCACAGATACGCAGTATTTT.

The chain uses TRBV25-1 and TRBJ2-1; a possible D gene is TRBD2 (6 bases). The germline V and J ends were trimmed by 2 bases and 7 bases, with 12 bases remaining between them. The CDR3 length is 14 residues. Germline V gene lookup returns CDR1 MGHDK and CDR2 SYGVNS. CDR3 sequence reads: CASSEIGTLNEQFF. CDR3 nucleotides: TGTGCCAGCAGTGAAATCGGGACTCTTAATGAGCAGTTCTTC.

This clone was detected only a few times. Other DNA sequences in this sample translate to the same CDR3. This chain connects TRBV5-4 to TRBJ1-1, with TRBD1 matching 9 bases. The V segment lost 0 bases and the J segment 5 bases; nucleotides outside the gene matches: 2. CDR1 SGHNT and CDR2 YYREEE come from the germline V gene (reference sequence). The CDR3 sequence is 14 residues long. CDR3 sequence reads: CASSLGQGGTEAFF. The CDR3 DNA follows: TGTGCCAGCAGCTTGGGACAGGGGGGAACTGAAGCTTTCTTT.

The chain employs TRBV4-1 and TRBJ1-2, with a possible D match to TRBD1 (5 bases). Germline lookup yields CDR1 MGHRA and CDR2 YSYEKL. V was clipped by 5 bases and J by 2 bases, with 15 bases between them. CDR3 length: 15 residues. This CDR3 is CASSYSGEWNYGYTF. Written as DNA, the CDR3 is TGCGCCAGCAGCTATTCGGGGGAATGGAACTATGGCTACACCTTC.

V and J are TRBV28 and TRBJ1-4; D ambiguous. This CDR3 has 13 residues. Trimming removed 6 bases from V and 10 bases from J, with 15 bases in between. Germline-derived CDR1 and CDR2 are MDHEN and SYDVKM. This chain's CDR3 is CASSRRLGGKLFF. The CDR3 DNA reads TGTGCCAGCAGCCGCCGACTGGGAGGAAAACTGTTTTTT.

V is TRBV27 and J is TRBJ1-5, with D possibly matching TRBD1 (5 bases). Germline V lookup: CDR1 MNHEY, CDR2 SMNVEV (reference sequence). This CDR3 spans 13 amino acids. V was cut by 3 bases and J by 6 bases, with 9 bases left in between. In DNA form, the CDR3 reads TGTGCCAGCAGTTTTGTCGGGGGTCAGCCCCAGCATTTT. The encoded protein is CASSFVGGQPQHF.

The chain recombines TRBV7-3 with TRBJ2-2, with TRBD1 as a possible D gene (5 bases). V was pared by 5 bases and J by 4 bases, with 14 bases between. This CDR3 spans 15 amino acids. Germline-derived CDR1 and CDR2 are SGHTA and FQGTGA. The CDR3 DNA reads TGTGCCAGCAGCCTGACAGAAGCCTCCACCGGGGAGCTGTTTTTT. It specifies CASSLTEASTGELFF.

The chain is built from TRBV29-1 and TRBJ1-1; no clear D. CDR1 and CDR2 from the germline V gene are SQVTM and ANQGSEA. The CDR3 is 13 residues long. V lost 6 bases, J lost 4 bases, and 15 bases lay in between. The CDR3 bases are TGCAGCGTATGGACTGACCGAGCCACTGAAGCTTTCTTT. Its translation is CSVWTDRATEAFF.

The rearrangement links TRBV3-1 (or the pseudogene TRBV3-2) to TRBJ1-5, with 9 bases matching TRBD1. The V and J ends lost 5 bases and 2 bases, in that order; junction bases with no gene match: 4. CDR3 size: 15 residues. Germline CDR1 reads LGHDT; CDR2 reads YNNKEL (reference sequence). CDR3 sequence reads: CASSEQGAGNQPQHF. In nucleotides, the CDR3 is TGTGCCAGCAGCGAACAGGGGGCTGGCAATCAGCCCCAGCATTTT.

The J gene is TRBJ2-1, the V gene TRBV27; 13 bases align to TRBD2. The CDR3 totals 18 residues. Germline V gives CDR1 MNHEY, CDR2 SMNVEV (reference sequence). After removal of 5 bases from V and 1 base from J, the junction contained 8 bases not matched to a gene. The CDR3 is CASSILTSGGPSYNEQFF. The CDR3 DNA reads TGTGCCAGCAGTATCTTGACTAGCGGGGGGCCTTCCTACAATGAGCAGTTCTTC.

The chain recombines TRBV28 with TRBJ1-5, with TRBD1 matching over 9 bases. The ends lost 4 bases at V and 7 bases at J; junction bases unmatched: 5. CDR1 and CDR2 (germline): MDHEN, SYDVKM. CDR3 length: 14 amino acids. CDR3 amino acids: CASSSRQGEQPQHF. The CDR3 DNA sequence: TGTGCCAGCAGTTCCCGACAGGGGGAACAGCCCCAGCATTTT.

The chain employs TRBV7-3 and TRBJ2-1, with a possible D match to TRBD2 (6 bases). In germline, CDR1 is SGHTA, CDR2 FQGTGA. The V gene lost 3 bases and the J gene lost 3 bases, with 15 bases spanning the gap. The CDR3 is made up of 16 amino acids. The CDR3: CASSFGRGGGYNEQFF. For the CDR3, the DNA is TGTGCCAGCAGCTTCGGGCGGGGCGGAGGCTACAATGAGCAGTTCTTC.

The V and J genes are TRBV19 and TRBJ2-2; TRBD1 matches 7 bases. This CDR3 is built from 15 residues. CDR1 and CDR2 from the germline V gene are LNHDA and SQIVND (reference sequence). V was pared by 3 bases and J by 1 base, with 2 bases of the junction left unmatched. CDR3 sequence reads: CASSMRQGNTGELFF. The DNA for the CDR3 is TGTGCCAGTAGTATGCGACAGGGGAACACCGGGGAGCTGTTTTTT.

V and J are TRBV6-5 and TRBJ2-7; 7 bases align to TRBD1. The germline gives CDR1 MNHEY, CDR2 SVGAGI. The CDR3 has 14 amino acids. After removal of 8 bases from V and 0 bases from J, the junction contained 7 bases not matched to a gene. CDR3 protein: CASGRAGGSYEQYF. The CDR3 DNA is TGTGCCAGCGGAAGGGCAGGGGGCTCCTACGAGCAGTACTTC.

The V and J genes are TRBV7-9 and TRBJ1-5, with D possibly matching TRBD1 (6 bases). Looked up from germline, CDR1 is SEHNR and CDR2 is FQNEAQ (reference sequence). V was trimmed by 4 bases and J by 1 base, leaving 20 bases between them. This CDR3 has 18 residues. CDR3 DNA: TGTGCCAGCAGCTCCCCCAATTTTGCGGGGGCCAGCAATCAGCCCCAGCATTTT. As protein: CASSSPNFAGASNQPQHF.

The V gene is TRBV7-6, the J gene TRBJ2-2; 8 bases agree with TRBD2. This CDR3 is 12 amino acids long. V dropped 10 bases and J dropped 5; count of bases not matched to a gene: 3. Germline-derived CDR1 and CDR2 are SGHVS and FNYEAQ. The CDR3 coding sequence is TGTGCCACCCGGGAGGGGACCGGGGAGCTGTTTTTT. The encoded protein is CATREGTGELFF. Supplemented by reference TRBV7-6 and TRBJ2-2, the full variable domain reads GAGVSQSPRYKVTKRGQDVALRCDPISGHVSLYWYRQALGQGPEFLTYFNYEAQQDKSGLPNDRFSAERPEGSISTLTIQRTEQRDSAMYRCATREGTGELFFGEGSRLTVL.

This chain connects TRBV2 to TRBJ1-1; 7 nucleotides agree with TRBD1. Germline V CDR1 and CDR2: SNHLY, FYNNEI. This CDR3 spans 14 amino acids. The V segment lost 6 bases and the J segment 2 bases; nucleotides outside the gene matches: 6. The CDR3 bases are TGTGCCAGCAGGGGGGGACAGACCAACACTGAAGCTTTCTTT. Its protein product is CASRGGQTNTEAFF.

The V call is TRBV9, the J call TRBJ2-7; 7 bases map to TRBD1. This CDR3 has 15 residues. The germline V gene has CDR1 SGDLS and CDR2 YYNGEE. With V trimmed by 0 bases and J by 4 bases, 7 bases remained unmatched. The CDR3 DNA reads as TGTGCCAGCAGCGTAGACTTTGCGACAGGGTACGAGCAGTACTTC. As protein: CASSVDFATGYEQYF. The full variable domain, completed using reference TRBV9 and TRBJ2-7, is DSGVTQTPKHLITATGQRVTLRCSPRSGDLSVYWYQQSLDQGLQFLIQYYNGEERAKGNILERFSAQQFPDLHSELNLSSLELGDSALYFCASSVDFATGYEQYFGPGTRLTVT.

In this sample, this clone turned up once. The chain carries TRBV14 and TRBJ2-1; TRBD1 agrees at 8 bases. The CDR3 is made up of 16 amino acids. The J segment lost 9 bases and the V segment lost 2 bases, leaving 12 bases of the junction unmatched. Germline V CDR1 and CDR2: SGHDN, FVKESK. The CDR3 spells CASSQRLGQGGGEQFF. The DNA for the CDR3 is TGTGCCAGCAGCCAAAGATTAGGACAGGGAGGCGGTGAGCAGTTCTTC.

The V gene is TRBV23-1, the J gene TRBJ1-4; 7 bases match TRBD1. TRBV23-1 counts as an open reading frame of uncertain function. V was pared by 0 bases and J by 5 bases, with 6 bases of the junction left unmatched. The CDR3 consists of 16 residues. DNA for the CDR3: TGCGCCAGCAGTCAATCGCACAGGGGAACAAATGAAAAACTGTTTTTT. Amino acid sequence: CASSQSHRGTNEKLFF.

The chain couples TRBV20-1 to TRBJ1-2, with 10 positions matching TRBD1. This CDR3 region has 11 residues. The V gene's germline CDR1 is DFQATT and CDR2 SNEGSKA (reference sequence). CDR3 sequence: CRGGTGDGYTF. The CDR3 DNA reads as TGCAGGGGGGGGACAGGGGATGGCTACACCTTC.